Sequencing of this T cell receptor (beta chain) was carried out in a study of blood T cell repertoires in COVID-19. Overall study context: The samples span acute and convalescent COVID-19 from the United States, Italy and Spain. In each case, the material was cDNA or gDNA derived from T cells, B-cell-depleted T cells, or PBMCs.

Here immunoSEQ multiplex PCR was the method, and the copy in TCRdb shows in-frame clones only, minus some. The sample shows 100,000 or so clones, about 89% of them seen only once. Sequenced material: peripheral blood. This TCR derives from a man aged 50-59 years with acute or convalescent COVID-19.

The CDR3 loop is CASLPTVSGNTIYF. The CDR3, as DNA: TGTGCCAGCTTACCGACAGTCTCTGGAAACACCATATATTTT. The gene calls are TRBV11-2 and TRBJ1-3; possible D gene TRBD1, 5 bases. Trimming shortened V by 8 bases and J by 0 bases, and 11 bases separated the two germline ends. CDR3 length: 14 amino acids. Germline CDR1 SGHAT, CDR2 FQNNGV.